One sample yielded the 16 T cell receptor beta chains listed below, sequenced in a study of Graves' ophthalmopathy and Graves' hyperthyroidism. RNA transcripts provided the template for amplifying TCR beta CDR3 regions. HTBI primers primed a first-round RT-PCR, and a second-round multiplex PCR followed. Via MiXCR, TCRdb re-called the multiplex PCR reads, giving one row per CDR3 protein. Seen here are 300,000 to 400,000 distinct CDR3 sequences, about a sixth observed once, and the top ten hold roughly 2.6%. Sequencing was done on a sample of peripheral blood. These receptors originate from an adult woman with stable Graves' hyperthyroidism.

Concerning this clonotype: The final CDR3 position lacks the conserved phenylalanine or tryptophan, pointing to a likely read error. For the CDR3, the DNA is TGTGCCAGCAGTTTAGATGGAGCGGGACAAGAGTCCCAGTACTAC. Amino acid sequence: CASSLDGAGQESQYY. The rearrangement uses TRBV12-3 or TRBV12-4 and TRBJ2-5, with D possibly TRBD2 on 7 matching bases. CDR3 size: 15 residues.

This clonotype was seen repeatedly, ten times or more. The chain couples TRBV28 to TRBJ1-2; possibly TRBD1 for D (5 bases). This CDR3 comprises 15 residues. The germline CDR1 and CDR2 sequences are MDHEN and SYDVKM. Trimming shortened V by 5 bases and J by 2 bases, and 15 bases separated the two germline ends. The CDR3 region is CASSQGWGKNYGYTF. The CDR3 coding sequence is TGTGCCAGCAGTCAAGGTTGGGGCAAAAACTATGGCTACACCTTC.

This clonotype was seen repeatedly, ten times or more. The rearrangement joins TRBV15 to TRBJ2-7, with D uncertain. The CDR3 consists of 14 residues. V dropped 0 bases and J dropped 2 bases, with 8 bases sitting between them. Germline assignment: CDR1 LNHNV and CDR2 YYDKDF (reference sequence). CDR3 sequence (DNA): TGTGCCACCAGCAGAGATCCGACGGCCTACGAGCAGTACTTC. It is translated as CATSRDPTAYEQYF.

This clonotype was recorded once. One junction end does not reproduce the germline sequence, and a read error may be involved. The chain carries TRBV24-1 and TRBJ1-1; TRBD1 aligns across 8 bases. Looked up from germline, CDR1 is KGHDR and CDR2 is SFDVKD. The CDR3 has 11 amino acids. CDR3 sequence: CATSGTGHPIF. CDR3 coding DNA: TGTGCCACCAGCGGGACAGGACATCCCATCTTT.

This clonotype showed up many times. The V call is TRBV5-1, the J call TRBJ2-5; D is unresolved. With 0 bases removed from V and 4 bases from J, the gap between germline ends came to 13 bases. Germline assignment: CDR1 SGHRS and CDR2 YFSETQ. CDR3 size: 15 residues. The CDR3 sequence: CASSLGTWGLETQYF. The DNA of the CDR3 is TGCGCCAGCAGCTTGGGCACTTGGGGTCTAGAGACCCAGTACTTC.

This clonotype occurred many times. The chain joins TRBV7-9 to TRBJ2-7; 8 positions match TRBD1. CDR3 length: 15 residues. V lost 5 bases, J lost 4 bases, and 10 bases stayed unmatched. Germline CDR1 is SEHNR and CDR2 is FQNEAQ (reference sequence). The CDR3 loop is CASSHSTGAAYEQYF. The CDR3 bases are TGTGCCAGCAGCCATTCGACAGGGGCGGCTTACGAGCAGTACTTC.

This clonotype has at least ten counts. In DNA, the CDR3 is TGCAGTGCTAGGAGGGTAGTTGAAGCTTTCTTT. Protein sequence: CSARRVVEAFF. The V gene is TRBV20-1, the J gene TRBJ1-1, with D hard to call. The germline CDR1 and CDR2 sequences are DFQATT and SNEGSKA (reference sequence). Trimming left V 3 bases short and J 7 bases short, with 9 bases between. This CDR3 contains 11 residues.

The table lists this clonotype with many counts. CDR3 DNA: TGTGCCAGCAGCCAAGGAAACAGGGGGCTGTCTGGCTACACCTTC. Its protein product is CASSQGNRGLSGYTF. This sequence joins TRBV3-1 and TRBJ1-2; 9 bases align to TRBD1. This CDR3 is built from 15 residues. CDR1 is LGHDT, CDR2 YNNKEL, per germline (reference sequence). V lost 1 base and J lost 7; bases outside the gene matches: 7.

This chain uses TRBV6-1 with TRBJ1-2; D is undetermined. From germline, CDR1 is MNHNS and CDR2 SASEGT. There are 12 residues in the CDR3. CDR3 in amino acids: CLGFDANYGYTF. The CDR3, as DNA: TGTCTGGGCTTCGATGCTAACTATGGCTACACCTTC.

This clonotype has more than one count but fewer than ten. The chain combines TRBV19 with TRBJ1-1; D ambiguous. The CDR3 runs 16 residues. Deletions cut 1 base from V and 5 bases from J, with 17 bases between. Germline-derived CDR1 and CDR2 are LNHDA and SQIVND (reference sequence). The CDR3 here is CASSIGVASPETEAFF. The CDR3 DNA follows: TGTGCCAGTAGTATAGGGGTCGCCAGTCCGGAGACTGAAGCTTTCTTT.

CDR3 in DNA: TGCGCCAGCAGCCAAGACGGGCAGGGCAGACTTATGGAAGCTTTCTTT. Translated, it gives CASSQDGQGRLMEAFF. The chain links TRBV4-3 to TRBJ1-1; the D gene is possibly TRBD1 (5 bases). CDR1 and CDR2 from the germline V gene are LGHNA and YSLEER. The length of the CDR3 is 16 residues. Deletions cut 0 bases from V and 8 bases from J, with 19 bases between.

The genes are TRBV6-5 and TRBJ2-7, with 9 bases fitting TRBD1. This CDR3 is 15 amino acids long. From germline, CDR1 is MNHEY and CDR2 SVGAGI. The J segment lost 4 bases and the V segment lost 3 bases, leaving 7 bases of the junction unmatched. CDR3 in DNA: TGTGCCAGCAGTTATGAGACAGGGGGGAGGTACGAGCAGTACTTC. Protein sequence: CASSYETGGRYEQYF.

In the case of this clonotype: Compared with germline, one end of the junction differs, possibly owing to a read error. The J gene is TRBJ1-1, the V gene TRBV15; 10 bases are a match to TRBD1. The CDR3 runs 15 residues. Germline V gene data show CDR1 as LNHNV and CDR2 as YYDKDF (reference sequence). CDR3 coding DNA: TGTGCCACCAGCAGACCGGGACAGGGGTACACTGATGCTTTCTTT. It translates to CATSRPGQGYTDAFF.

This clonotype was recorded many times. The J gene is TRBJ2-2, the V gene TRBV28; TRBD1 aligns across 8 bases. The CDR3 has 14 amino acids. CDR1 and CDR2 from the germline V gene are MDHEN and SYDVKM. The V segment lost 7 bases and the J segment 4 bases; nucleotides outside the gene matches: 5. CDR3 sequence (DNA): TGTGCCAGCACCCCAGGGGGCTCCACCGGGGAGCTGTTTTTT. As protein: CASTPGGSTGELFF.

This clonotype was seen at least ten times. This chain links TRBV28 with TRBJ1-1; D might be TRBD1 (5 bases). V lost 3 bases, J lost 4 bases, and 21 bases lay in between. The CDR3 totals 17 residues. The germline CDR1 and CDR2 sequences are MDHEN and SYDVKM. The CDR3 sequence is CASSFFERGLRFTEAFF. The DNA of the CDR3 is TGTGCCAGCAGTTTCTTCGAGAGGGGCCTGCGCTTCACTGAAGCTTTCTTT.

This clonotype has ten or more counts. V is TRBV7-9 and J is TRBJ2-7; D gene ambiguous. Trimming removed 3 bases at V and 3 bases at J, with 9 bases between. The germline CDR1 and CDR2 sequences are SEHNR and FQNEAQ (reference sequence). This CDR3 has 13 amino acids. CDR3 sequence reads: CASSFASGYEQYF. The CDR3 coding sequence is TGTGCCAGCAGCTTTGCAAGTGGCTACGAGCAGTACTTC.